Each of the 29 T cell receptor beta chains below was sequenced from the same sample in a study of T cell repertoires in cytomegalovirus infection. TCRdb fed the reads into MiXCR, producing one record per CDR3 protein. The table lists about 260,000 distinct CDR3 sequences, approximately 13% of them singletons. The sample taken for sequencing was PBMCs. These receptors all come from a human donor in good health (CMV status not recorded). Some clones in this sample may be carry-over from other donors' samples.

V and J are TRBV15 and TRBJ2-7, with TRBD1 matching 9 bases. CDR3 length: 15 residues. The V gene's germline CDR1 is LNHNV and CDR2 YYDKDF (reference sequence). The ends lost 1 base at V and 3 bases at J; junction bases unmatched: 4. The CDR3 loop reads CATSRARTGDYEQYF. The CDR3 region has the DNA TGTGCCACCAGCAGAGCTCGGACAGGGGACTACGAGCAGTACTTC.

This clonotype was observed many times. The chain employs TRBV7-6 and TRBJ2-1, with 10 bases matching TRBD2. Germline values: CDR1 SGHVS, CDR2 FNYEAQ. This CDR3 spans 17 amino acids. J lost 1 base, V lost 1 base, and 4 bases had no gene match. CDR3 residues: CASSLGLAGASYNEQFF. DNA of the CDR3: TGTGCCAGCAGCTTAGGACTAGCGGGTGCATCCTACAATGAGCAGTTCTTC.

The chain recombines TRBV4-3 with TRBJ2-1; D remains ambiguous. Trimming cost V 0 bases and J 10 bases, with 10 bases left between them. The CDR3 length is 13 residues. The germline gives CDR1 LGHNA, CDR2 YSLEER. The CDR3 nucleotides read TGCGCCAGCAGCCAAGAGTCAAGGGCGGAGCAGTTCTTC. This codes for CASSQESRAEQFF.

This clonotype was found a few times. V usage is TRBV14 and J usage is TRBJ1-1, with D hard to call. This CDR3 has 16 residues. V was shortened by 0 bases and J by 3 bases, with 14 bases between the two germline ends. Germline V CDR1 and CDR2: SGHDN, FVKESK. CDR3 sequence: CASSQEGWRAYTEAFF. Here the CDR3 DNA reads TGTGCCAGCAGCCAAGAAGGATGGAGGGCCTACACTGAAGCTTTCTTT. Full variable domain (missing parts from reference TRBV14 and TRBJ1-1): EAGVTQFPSHSVIEKGQTVTLRCDPISGHDNLYWYRRVMGKEIKFLLHFVKESKQDESGMPNNRFLAERTGGTYSTLKVQPAELEDSGVYFCASSQEGWRAYTEAFFGQGTRLTVV.

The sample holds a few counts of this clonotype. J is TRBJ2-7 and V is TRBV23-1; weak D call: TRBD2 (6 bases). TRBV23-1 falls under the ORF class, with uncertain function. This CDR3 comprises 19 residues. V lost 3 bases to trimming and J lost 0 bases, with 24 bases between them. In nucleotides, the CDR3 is TGCGCCAGCAGTCAGGAAGGCGGGGATCAACGGCCGAGCTCCTACGAGCAGTACTTC. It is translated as CASSQEGGDQRPSSYEQYF.

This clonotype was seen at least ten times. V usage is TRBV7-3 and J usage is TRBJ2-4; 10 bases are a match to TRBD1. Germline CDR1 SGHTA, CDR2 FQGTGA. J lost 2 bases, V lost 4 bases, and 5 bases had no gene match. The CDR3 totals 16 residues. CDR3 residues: CASSSPTGGSKNIQYF. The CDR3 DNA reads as TGTGCCAGCAGCTCCCCGACAGGGGGCTCCAAAAACATTCAGTACTTC.

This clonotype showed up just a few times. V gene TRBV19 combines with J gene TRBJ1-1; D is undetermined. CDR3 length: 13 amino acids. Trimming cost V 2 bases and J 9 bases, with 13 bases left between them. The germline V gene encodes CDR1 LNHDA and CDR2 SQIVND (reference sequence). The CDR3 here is CASSISRVPKAFF. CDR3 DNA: TGTGCCAGTAGTATATCACGTGTACCGAAAGCTTTCTTT. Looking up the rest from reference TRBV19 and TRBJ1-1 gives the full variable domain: DGGITQSPKYLFRKEGQNVTLSCEQNLNHDAMYWYRQDPGQGLRLIYYSQIVNDFQKGDIAEGYSVSREKKESFPLTVTSAQKNPTAFYLCASSISRVPKAFFGQGTRLTVV.

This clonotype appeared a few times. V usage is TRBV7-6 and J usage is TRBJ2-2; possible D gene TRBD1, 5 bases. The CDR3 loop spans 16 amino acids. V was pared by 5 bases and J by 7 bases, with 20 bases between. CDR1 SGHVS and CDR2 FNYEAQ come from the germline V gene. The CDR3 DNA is TGTGCCAGCAGCCCTAACGTAGGGGCCGTACACGGGGAGCTGTTTTTT. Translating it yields CASSPNVGAVHGELFF. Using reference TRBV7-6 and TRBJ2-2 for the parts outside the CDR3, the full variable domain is GAGVSQSPRYKVTKRGQDVALRCDPISGHVSLYWYRQALGQGPEFLTYFNYEAQQDKSGLPNDRFSAERPEGSISTLTIQRTEQRDSAMYRCASSPNVGAVHGELFFGEGSRLTVL.

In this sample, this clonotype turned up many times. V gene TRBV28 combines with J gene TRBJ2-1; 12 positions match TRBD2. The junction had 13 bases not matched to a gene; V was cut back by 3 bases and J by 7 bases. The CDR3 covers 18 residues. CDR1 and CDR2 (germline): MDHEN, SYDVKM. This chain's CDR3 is CASSLLAGGRGGLNEQFF. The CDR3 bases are TGTGCCAGCAGTTTGCTAGCGGGAGGGCGAGGGGGGTTGAATGAGCAGTTCTTC. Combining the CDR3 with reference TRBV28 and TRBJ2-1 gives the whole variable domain DVKVTQSSRYLVKRTGEKVFLECVQDMDHENMFWYRQDPGLGLRLIYFSYDVKMKEKGDIPEGYSVSREKKERFSLILESASTNQTSMYLCASSLLAGGRGGLNEQFFGPGTRLTVL.

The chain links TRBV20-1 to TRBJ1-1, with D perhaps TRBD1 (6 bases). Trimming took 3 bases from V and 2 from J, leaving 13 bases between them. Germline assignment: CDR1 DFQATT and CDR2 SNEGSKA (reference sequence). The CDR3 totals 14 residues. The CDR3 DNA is TGCAGTGCTAGGACCGGGACACGAAACACTGAAGCTTTCTTT. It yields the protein CSARTGTRNTEAFF.

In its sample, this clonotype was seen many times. CDR3 coding DNA: TGTGCCAGCAGTATGGGACTAGCGGGAGGGACAAACATTCAGTACTTC. This translates into CASSMGLAGGTNIQYF. The V and J genes are TRBV12-3 or TRBV12-4 and TRBJ2-4, with 16 bases fitting TRBD2. The length of the CDR3 is 16 residues. J was trimmed by 6 bases and V by 5 bases; bases with no gene match: 4.

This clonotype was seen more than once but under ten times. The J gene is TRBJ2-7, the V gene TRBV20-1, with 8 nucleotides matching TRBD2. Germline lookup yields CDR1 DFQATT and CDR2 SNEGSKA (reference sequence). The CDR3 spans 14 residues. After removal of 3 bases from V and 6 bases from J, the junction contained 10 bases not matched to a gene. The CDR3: CSASLLADRGEQYF. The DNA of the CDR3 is TGCAGTGCTAGCTTACTAGCGGACCGGGGCGAGCAGTACTTC.

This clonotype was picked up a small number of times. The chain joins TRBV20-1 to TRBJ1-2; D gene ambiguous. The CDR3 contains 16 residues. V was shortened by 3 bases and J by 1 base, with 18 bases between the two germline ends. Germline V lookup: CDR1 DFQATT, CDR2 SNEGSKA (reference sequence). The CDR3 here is CSASPLGRSINYGYTF. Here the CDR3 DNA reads TGCAGTGCTAGCCCCCTCGGCAGGTCAATTAACTATGGCTACACCTTC.

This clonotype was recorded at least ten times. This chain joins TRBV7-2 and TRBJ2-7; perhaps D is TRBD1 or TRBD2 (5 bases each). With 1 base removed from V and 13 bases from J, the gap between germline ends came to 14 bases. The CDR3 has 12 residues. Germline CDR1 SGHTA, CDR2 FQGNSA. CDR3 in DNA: TGTGCCAGCAGCTTAGGTGGACGGGGACCCTACTTC. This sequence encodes CASSLGGRGPYF.

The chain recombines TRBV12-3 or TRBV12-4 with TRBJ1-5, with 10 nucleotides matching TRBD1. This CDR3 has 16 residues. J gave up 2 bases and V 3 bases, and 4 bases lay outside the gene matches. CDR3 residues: CASSFGTGDGNQPQHF. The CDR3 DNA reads TGTGCCAGCAGTTTCGGGACAGGGGATGGCAATCAGCCCCAGCATTTT.

DNA for the CDR3: TGCAGCGTTCTCCACTCGGGAGGGCCCTTGATAGATACGCAGTATTTT. Protein product: CSVLHSGGPLIDTQYF. The rearrangement links TRBV29-1 to TRBJ2-3; 8 bases are shared with TRBD2. V lost 5 bases and J lost 5; bases outside the gene matches: 15. The CDR3 runs to 16 residues. Per germline, CDR1 SQVTM and CDR2 ANQGSEA.

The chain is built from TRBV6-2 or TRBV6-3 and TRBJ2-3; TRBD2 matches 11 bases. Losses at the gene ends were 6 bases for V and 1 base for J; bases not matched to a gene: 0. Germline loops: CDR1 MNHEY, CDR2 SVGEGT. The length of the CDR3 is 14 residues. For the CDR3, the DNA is TGTGCCAGCAGGACTAGCGGGGGCACAGATACGCAGTATTTT. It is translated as CASRTSGGTDTQYF.

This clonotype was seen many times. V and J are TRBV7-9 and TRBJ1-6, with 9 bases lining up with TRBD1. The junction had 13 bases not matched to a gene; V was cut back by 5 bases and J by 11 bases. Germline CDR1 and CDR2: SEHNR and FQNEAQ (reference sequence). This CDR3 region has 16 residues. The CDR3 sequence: CASSRVIGTGKTPLHF. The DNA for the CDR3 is TGTGCCAGCAGCCGTGTGATTGGGACAGGGAAGACACCCCTCCACTTT.

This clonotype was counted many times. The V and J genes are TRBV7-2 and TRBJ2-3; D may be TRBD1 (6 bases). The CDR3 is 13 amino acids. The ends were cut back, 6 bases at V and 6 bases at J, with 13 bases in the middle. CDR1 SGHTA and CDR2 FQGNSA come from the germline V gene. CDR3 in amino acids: CASRPTGTDTQYF. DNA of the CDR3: TGTGCCAGCAGACCTACAGGGACGGATACGCAGTATTTT.

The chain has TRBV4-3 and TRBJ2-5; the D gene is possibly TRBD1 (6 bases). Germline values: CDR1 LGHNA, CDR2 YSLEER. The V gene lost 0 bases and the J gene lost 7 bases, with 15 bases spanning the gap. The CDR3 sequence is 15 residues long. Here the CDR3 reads CASSQDWSGVGTQYF. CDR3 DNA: TGCGCCAGCAGCCAAGATTGGTCAGGGGTTGGGACCCAGTACTTC.

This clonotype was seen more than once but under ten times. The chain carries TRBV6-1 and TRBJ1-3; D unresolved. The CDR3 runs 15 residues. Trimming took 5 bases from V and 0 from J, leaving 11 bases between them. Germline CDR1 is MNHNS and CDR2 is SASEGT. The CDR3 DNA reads TGTGCCAGCAGTAAGAGACGGATCTCTGGAAACACCATATATTTT. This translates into CASSKRRISGNTIYF.

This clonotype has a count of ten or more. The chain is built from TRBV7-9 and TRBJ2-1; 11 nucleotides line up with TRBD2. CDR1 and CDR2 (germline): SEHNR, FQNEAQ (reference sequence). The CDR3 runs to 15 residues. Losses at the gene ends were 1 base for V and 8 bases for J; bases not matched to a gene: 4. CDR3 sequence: CASSLDGTSGHEQFF. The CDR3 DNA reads TGTGCCAGCAGCTTAGACGGGACTAGCGGTCATGAGCAGTTCTTC.

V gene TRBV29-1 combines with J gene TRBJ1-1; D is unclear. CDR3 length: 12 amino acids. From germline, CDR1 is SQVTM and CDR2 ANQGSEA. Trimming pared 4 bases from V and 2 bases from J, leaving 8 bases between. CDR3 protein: CSVGSLNTEAFF. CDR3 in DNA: TGCAGCGTTGGCAGCCTAAACACTGAAGCTTTCTTT.

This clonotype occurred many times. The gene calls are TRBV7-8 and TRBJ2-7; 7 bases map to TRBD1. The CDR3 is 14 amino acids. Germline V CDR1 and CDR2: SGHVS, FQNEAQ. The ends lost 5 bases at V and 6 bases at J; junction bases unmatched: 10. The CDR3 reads CASSVTGTVVEQYF. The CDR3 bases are TGTGCCAGCAGCGTTACCGGGACAGTTGTCGAGCAGTACTTC.

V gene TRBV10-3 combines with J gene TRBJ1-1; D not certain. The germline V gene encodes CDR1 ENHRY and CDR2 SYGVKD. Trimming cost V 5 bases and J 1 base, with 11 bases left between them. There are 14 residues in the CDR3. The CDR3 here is CAISQQGSNTEAFF. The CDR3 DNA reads TGTGCCATCAGTCAACAAGGCTCGAACACTGAAGCTTTCTTT.

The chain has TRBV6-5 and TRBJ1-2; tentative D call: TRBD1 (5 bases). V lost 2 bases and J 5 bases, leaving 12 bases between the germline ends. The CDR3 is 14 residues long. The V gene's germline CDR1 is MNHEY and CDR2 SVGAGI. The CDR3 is CASSYRAGGYGYTF. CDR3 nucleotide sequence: TGTGCCAGCAGTTACCGGGCCGGGGGGTATGGCTACACCTTC.

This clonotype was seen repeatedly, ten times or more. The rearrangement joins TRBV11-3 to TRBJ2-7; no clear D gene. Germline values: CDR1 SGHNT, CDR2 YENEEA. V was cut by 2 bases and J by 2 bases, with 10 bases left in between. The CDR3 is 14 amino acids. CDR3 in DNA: TGTGCCAGCAGCTTAAATAGTGATACCTACGAGCAGTACTTC. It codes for CASSLNSDTYEQYF.

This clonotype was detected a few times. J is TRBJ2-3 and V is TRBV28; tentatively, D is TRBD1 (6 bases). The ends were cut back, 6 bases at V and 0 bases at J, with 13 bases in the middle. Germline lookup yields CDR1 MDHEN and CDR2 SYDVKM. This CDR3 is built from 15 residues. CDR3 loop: CASSQAGASTDTQYF. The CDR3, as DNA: TGTGCCAGCAGCCAAGCAGGGGCTAGCACAGATACGCAGTATTTT.

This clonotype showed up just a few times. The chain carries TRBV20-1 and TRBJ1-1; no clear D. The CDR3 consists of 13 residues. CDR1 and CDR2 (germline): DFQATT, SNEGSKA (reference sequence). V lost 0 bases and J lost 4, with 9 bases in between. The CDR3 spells CSARDKGSTEAFF. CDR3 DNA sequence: TGCAGTGCTAGAGACAAGGGTTCCACTGAAGCTTTCTTT.